These 3 T cell receptor beta chains share one sample of origin, sequenced in a study of blood T cell repertoires in COVID-19. Libraries were prepared by immunoSEQ multiplex PCR; TCRdb keeps only in-frame clonotypes and omits some of them. The top ten clones hold approximately 2% of a sample with around 300,000 clones, around nine tenths of them seen once. The sample consisted of peripheral blood. These receptors came from a man in his fifties or sixties with acute or convalescent COVID-19.

The V and J genes are TRBV6-6 and TRBJ2-7; TRBD1 matches 9 bases. This CDR3 has 15 residues. After removal of 2 bases from V and 5 bases from J, the junction contained 7 bases not matched to a gene. Per germline, CDR1 MNHNY and CDR2 SVGAGI (reference sequence). The CDR3 DNA is TGTGCCAGCAGTTACGGGGACAGGGCTGGGCACGAGCAGTACTTC. This gives the protein CASSYGDRAGHEQYF.

A single count supports this clone. The chain employs TRBV19 and TRBJ1-2, with D possibly TRBD1 on 6 matching bases. V was trimmed by 6 bases and J by 7 bases, leaving 15 bases between them. The CDR3 is 13 amino acids. Germline V gene data show CDR1 as LNHDA and CDR2 as SQIVND (reference sequence). The CDR3 loop is CASRATGSFGYTF. The CDR3 DNA reads TGTGCCAGTAGGGCGACAGGTTCGTTTGGCTACACCTTC.

The chain employs TRBV7-8 and TRBJ1-5; a possible D gene is TRBD1 (6 bases). This CDR3 has 15 amino acids. V lost 6 bases and J 1 base, leaving 13 bases between the germline ends. The germline gives CDR1 SGHVS, CDR2 FQNEAQ. The CDR3 sequence: CASSTLRGSNQPQHF. DNA of the CDR3: TGTGCCAGCAGTACGTTAAGGGGGAGCAATCAGCCCCAGCATTTT. The entire variable domain, with the rest obtained from reference TRBV7-8 and TRBJ1-5, is as follows: GAGVSQSPRYKVAKRGQDVALRCDPISGHVSLFWYQQALGQGPEFLTYFQNEAQLDKSGLPSDRFFAERPEGSVSTLKIQRTQQEDSAVYLCASSTLRGSNQPQHFGDGTRLSIL.